The 27 T cell receptor beta chains given below trace back to one sample, sequenced in a study of blood T cell repertoires in COVID-19. Method: immunoSEQ multiplex PCR; TCRdb's copy keeps in-frame clones and lacks some. This sample has about 380,000 clones; more than 75% occur once, and the top ten carry more than 0.95%. Sequencing was performed on PBMCs or T cells enriched from blood (not recorded which). The receptors here all came from a woman under 30 who had recovered from COVID-19.

Note on this clone: Its ends do not fully match the called genes, so a read error is possible. The chain carries TRBV6-1 and TRBJ1-1, with 8 bases aligning to TRBD1. The CDR3 has 13 residues. Per germline, CDR1 MNHNS and CDR2 SASEGT. The CDR3 region has the DNA TGTGCCAGCAGTAAAGCCCCCGGGACAGGAGCTTTCTTT. Its translation is CASSKAPGTGAFF.

J is TRBJ2-7 and V is TRBV5-4; TRBD1 agrees at 11 bases. The CDR3 contains 15 residues. Germline lookup yields CDR1 SGHNT and CDR2 YYREEE (reference sequence). V shed 4 bases and J 3 bases; nucleotides not matched to a gene: 6. The CDR3 region is CASSLGTGGNYEQYF. The CDR3 DNA sequence: TGTGCCAGCAGCCTAGGGACAGGGGGAAACTACGAGCAGTACTTC. Supplemented by reference TRBV5-4 and TRBJ2-7, the full variable domain reads ETGVTQSPTHLIKTRGQQVTLRCSSQSGHNTVSWYQQALGQGPQFIFQYYREEENGRGNFPPRFSGLQFPNYSSELNVNALELDDSALYLCASSLGTGGNYEQYFGPGTRLTVT.

The chain links TRBV19 to TRBJ1-1; a weak D match, TRBD1 (5 bases). From germline, CDR1 is LNHDA and CDR2 SQIVND (reference sequence). Trimming shortened V by 2 bases and J by 0 bases, and 16 bases separated the two germline ends. The CDR3 totals 17 residues. CDR3 residues: CASSILGIGGVNTEAFF. The CDR3 DNA sequence: TGTGCCAGTAGTATATTAGGCATTGGAGGGGTGAACACTGAAGCTTTCTTT.

The chain is built from TRBV3-1 (or the pseudogene TRBV3-2) and TRBJ1-5; no clear D gene. Trimming took off 0 bases at V and 2 bases at J, with 14 bases between the two ends. The CDR3 has 17 residues. The germline gives CDR1 LGHDT, CDR2 YNNKEL (reference sequence). In DNA form, the CDR3 reads TGTGCCAGCAGCCAAGACCCCCTTACGAGGGGCAATCAGCCCCAGCATTTT. Amino acids: CASSQDPLTRGNQPQHF.

The chain is built from TRBV5-4 and TRBJ1-1; D gene ambiguous. Per the germline V gene, CDR1 is SGHNT and CDR2 is YYREEE (reference sequence). Trimming took 3 bases from V and 11 from J, leaving 14 bases between them. The CDR3 contains 12 residues. This CDR3 is CASSSPGDSAFF. The CDR3 nucleotides are TGTGCCAGCAGCTCTCCGGGAGATTCGGCTTTCTTT. The entire variable domain, with the rest obtained from reference TRBV5-4 and TRBJ1-1, is as follows: ETGVTQSPTHLIKTRGQQVTLRCSSQSGHNTVSWYQQALGQGPQFIFQYYREEENGRGNFPPRFSGLQFPNYSSELNVNALELDDSALYLCASSSPGDSAFFGQGTRLTVV.

The CDR3 loop is CASSFIRHPSKNGYTF. In DNA form, the CDR3 reads TGTGCCAGCAGCTTCATCCGCCACCCAAGCAAGAATGGCTACACCTTC. The chain joins TRBV11-2 to TRBJ1-2; D gene ambiguous. Germline CDR1 and CDR2: SGHAT and FQNNGV. The CDR3 runs 16 residues. With 3 bases removed from V and 6 bases from J, the gap between germline ends came to 20 bases. The entire variable domain, with the rest obtained from reference TRBV11-2 and TRBJ1-2, is as follows: EAGVAQSPRYKIIEKRQSVAFWCNPISGHATLYWYQQILGQGPKLLIQFQNNGVVDDSQLPKDRFSAERLKGVDSTLKIQPAKLEDSAVYLCASSFIRHPSKNGYTFGSGTRLTVV.

The chain has TRBV7-9 and TRBJ1-2; D ambiguous. The CDR3 consists of 14 residues. V gave up 1 base and J gave up 5 bases, with 11 bases separating them. The germline V gene encodes CDR1 SEHNR and CDR2 FQNEAQ (reference sequence). This chain's CDR3 is CASSLGGGLYGYTF. The CDR3 nucleotides are TGTGCCAGCAGCTTAGGCGGAGGGTTGTATGGCTACACCTTC. Together with reference TRBV7-9 and TRBJ1-2, the CDR3 gives the full variable domain: DTGVSQNPRHKITKRGQNVTFRCDPISEHNRLYWYRQTLGQGPEFLTYFQNEAQLEKSRLLSDRFSAERPKGSFSTLEIQRTEQGDSAMYLCASSLGGGLYGYTFGSGTRLTVV.

This clone was recorded a few times. V is TRBV2 and J is TRBJ1-2; TRBD1 might be the D (5 bases). This CDR3 contains 16 residues. Germline assignment: CDR1 SNHLY and CDR2 FYNNEI. Trimming stripped 5 bases from V and 4 bases from J, with 20 bases between. This CDR3 reads CASSPGARVWVYGYTF. In DNA, the CDR3 is TGTGCCAGCAGTCCTGGGGCTAGGGTATGGGTCTATGGCTACACCTTC.

This chain joins TRBV7-9 and TRBJ1-2; tentatively, D is TRBD1 (5 bases). Germline CDR1 SEHNR, CDR2 FQNEAQ (reference sequence). The CDR3 has 17 amino acids. The V gene lost 5 bases and the J gene lost 0 bases, with 19 bases spanning the gap. For the CDR3, the DNA is TGTGCCAGCAGCCCATCCTGGGCGACAGCGTCTAACTATGGCTACACCTTC. The encoded protein is CASSPSWATASNYGYTF.

V gene TRBV6-1 combines with J gene TRBJ2-1; 10 nucleotides align to TRBD1. Per the germline V gene, CDR1 is MNHNS and CDR2 is SASEGT. V was pared by 2 bases and J by 4 bases, with 2 bases of the junction left unmatched. This CDR3 spans 15 amino acids. The CDR3 DNA sequence: TGTGCCAGCAGTGAATCGGGACAGGGGTACAATGAGCAGTTCTTC. Protein sequence: CASSESGQGYNEQFF.

Only one count was recorded for this clone. The gene calls are TRBV14 and TRBJ1-2; no clear D. Trimming cost V 1 base and J 8 bases, with 17 bases left between them. This CDR3 has 15 amino acids. Per germline, CDR1 SGHDN and CDR2 FVKESK. The CDR3 reads CASSQGLNREVGYTF. The CDR3 DNA reads as TGTGCCAGCAGCCAAGGTTTGAATCGCGAGGTGGGCTACACCTTC.

This chain's CDR3 is CASRRDSTYEQYF. For the CDR3, the DNA is TGTGCCAGCAGAAGGGACAGCACCTACGAGCAGTACTTC. V gene TRBV6-5 combines with J gene TRBJ2-7; 7 bases align to TRBD1. CDR1 MNHEY and CDR2 SVGAGI come from the germline V gene. The CDR3 is 13 residues long. V dropped 6 bases and J dropped 2; count of bases not matched to a gene: 4.

The V call is TRBV7-3, the J call TRBJ2-3; TRBD2 might be the D (7 bases). CDR3 length: 16 amino acids. Germline loops: CDR1 SGHTA, CDR2 FQGTGA. The V gene lost 2 bases and the J gene lost 6 bases, with 18 bases spanning the gap. The CDR3, as DNA: TGTGCCAGCAGCTTATTAGGGGGGGCACCCCCCGATACGCAGTATTTT. It is translated as CASSLLGGAPPDTQYF.

This sequence joins TRBV6-2 or TRBV6-3 and TRBJ2-5, with 9 bases identical to TRBD2. Germline V gene data show CDR1 as MNHEY and CDR2 as SVGEGT. V dropped 6 bases and J dropped 1; count of bases not matched to a gene: 21. The CDR3 runs 20 residues. CDR3 amino acids: CASSSTRPGRSAGGQETQYF. DNA for the CDR3: TGTGCCAGCAGCTCGACCAGACCGGGGCGTTCAGCGGGGGGCCAAGAGACCCAGTACTTC.

The V and J genes are TRBV9 and TRBJ1-5; D possibly corresponds to TRBD1 (6 bases). The CDR3 sequence is 13 residues long. CDR1 and CDR2 from the germline V gene are SGDLS and YYNGEE. Trimming shortened V by 4 bases and J by 6 bases, and 11 bases separated the two germline ends. As DNA, the CDR3 is TGTGCCAGCAGCCCGTCGACAGGTCAGCCCCAGCATTTT. Residues: CASSPSTGQPQHF.

This chain connects TRBV28 to TRBJ2-7; D possibly corresponds to TRBD1 (6 bases). V was cut by 4 bases and J by 0 bases, with 10 bases left in between. The CDR3 extends over 14 amino acids. Germline CDR1 is MDHEN and CDR2 is SYDVKM. The CDR3, as DNA: TGTGCCAGCAGTTCTCCGGGACACTCCTACGAGCAGTACTTC. Amino acid sequence: CASSSPGHSYEQYF. Complete variable domain (other parts from reference TRBV28 and TRBJ2-7): DVKVTQSSRYLVKRTGEKVFLECVQDMDHENMFWYRQDPGLGLRLIYFSYDVKMKEKGDIPEGYSVSREKKERFSLILESASTNQTSMYLCASSSPGHSYEQYFGPGTRLTVT.

This rearrangement joins TRBV18 to TRBJ1-2, with D hard to call. CDR1 and CDR2 (germline): KGHSH, LQKENI. Deletions cut 0 bases from V and 4 bases from J, with 12 bases between. The CDR3 consists of 15 residues. The CDR3 loop is CASSPPGNLVYGYTF. DNA for the CDR3: TGTGCCAGCTCACCACCCGGGAATCTAGTCTATGGCTACACCTTC.

The genes are TRBV27 and TRBJ2-5, with a tentative D call TRBD2 (5 bases). CDR1 and CDR2 from the germline V gene are MNHEY and SMNVEV (reference sequence). There are 12 residues in the CDR3. V lost 6 bases and J lost 7, with 12 bases in between. The CDR3 reads CASSPSRGTQYF. CDR3 DNA sequence: TGTGCCAGCAGCCCCTCACGGGGGACCCAGTACTTC.

The chain links TRBV9 to TRBJ2-7, with D perhaps matching TRBD2 (5 bases). Germline V CDR1 and CDR2: SGDLS, YYNGEE. This CDR3 region has 14 residues. V dropped 4 bases and J dropped 2 bases, with 13 bases sitting between them. The CDR3 here is CASSLGVLAYEQYF. CDR3 DNA: TGTGCCAGCAGCCTCGGGGTGTTAGCCTACGAGCAGTACTTC.

The CDR3 coding sequence is TGTGCCAGCAGTCTCAAGTTACAGGGACGTGGCAATCAGCCCCAGCATTTT. Translated: CASSLKLQGRGNQPQHF. This sequence joins TRBV27 and TRBJ1-5; maybe TRBD1 (6 bases). Trimming took off 5 bases at V and 2 bases at J, with 19 bases between the two ends. The CDR3 totals 17 residues. CDR1 and CDR2 from the germline V gene are MNHEY and SMNVEV (reference sequence).

The chain links TRBV19 to TRBJ2-2; 8 nucleotides line up with TRBD1. With V trimmed by 4 bases and J by 7 bases, 8 bases remained unmatched. Germline V gives CDR1 LNHDA, CDR2 SQIVND (reference sequence). CDR3 length: 15 amino acids. The CDR3: CASSTGTGSIGELFF. The CDR3 DNA reads TGTGCCAGTAGTACCGGGACAGGATCCATCGGGGAGCTGTTTTTT.

V and J are TRBV11-1 and TRBJ2-7; TRBD2 aligns across 7 bases. The CDR3 totals 14 residues. V lost 6 bases and J lost 5; bases outside the gene matches: 10. Germline CDR1 is SGHAT and CDR2 is FQDESV (reference sequence). The CDR3 region is CASSPGLGGHEQYF. CDR3 nucleotides: TGTGCCAGCAGTCCCGGACTGGGAGGGCACGAGCAGTACTTC.

DNA for the CDR3: TGTGCCAGCAGCCTTAATCACAATGAGCAGTTCTTC. This sequence encodes CASSLNHNEQFF. V usage is TRBV7-2 and J usage is TRBJ2-1; D call uncertain. The germline gives CDR1 SGHTA, CDR2 FQGNSA. This CDR3 has 12 residues. The ends were cut back, 5 bases at V and 5 bases at J, with 7 bases in the middle.

This clone was counted between two and nine times. The chain joins TRBV2 to TRBJ1-2; 8 bases align to TRBD1. In germline, CDR1 is SNHLY, CDR2 FYNNEI. The J segment lost 5 bases and the V segment lost 8 bases, leaving 1 base of the junction unmatched. This CDR3 has 11 residues. The CDR3 sequence is CASGTGYGYTF. The DNA for the CDR3 is TGTGCCAGCGGGACAGGTTATGGCTACACCTTC. Full variable domain (outside the CDR3, taken from reference TRBV2 and TRBJ1-2): EPEVTQTPSHQVTQMGQEVILRCVPISNHLYFYWYRQILGQKVEFLVSFYNNEISEKSEIFDDQFSVERPDGSNFTLKIRSTKLEDSAMYFCASGTGYGYTFGSGTRLTVV.

The V and J genes are TRBV11-3 and TRBJ2-1; D might be TRBD1 (6 bases). Germline V gene data show CDR1 as SGHNT and CDR2 as YENEEA. The CDR3 totals 13 residues. With 3 bases removed from V and 8 bases from J, the gap between germline ends came to 11 bases. CDR3 amino acids: CASSFRGNDEQFF. The CDR3 DNA reads as TGTGCCAGCAGCTTTAGGGGGAACGATGAGCAGTTCTTC.

V and J are TRBV7-6 and TRBJ2-7; D may be TRBD1 (6 bases). The CDR3 loop spans 15 amino acids. Germline CDR1 SGHVS, CDR2 FNYEAQ. With 5 bases removed from V and 0 bases from J, the gap between germline ends came to 14 bases. CDR3 DNA: TGTGCCAGCAGCACCGGGACAACGAGCTCCTACGAGCAGTACTTC. This encodes CASSTGTTSSYEQYF.

This chain links TRBV19 with TRBJ1-6, with TRBD1 matching 7 bases. CDR1 and CDR2 (germline): LNHDA, SQIVND (reference sequence). This CDR3 comprises 16 residues. The ends lost 1 base at V and 5 bases at J; junction bases unmatched: 5. CDR3 DNA sequence: TGTGCCAGTAGTATAGGATGGACAGGACATAATTCACCCCTCCACTTT. Translating gives CASSIGWTGHNSPLHF.